This entry lists 30 T cell receptor beta chains sequenced from one sample in a study of T cells expressing NK-cell markers. TCRdb reprocessed the 5' RACE reads and reports one entry per CDR3 protein, with no DNA. This sample's table reports some 390,000 distinct CDR3 sequences. Sequencing was performed on blood T cells: a sorted CD56 or NKG2C T cell subset, CD4+ or CD8+ T cells, or bulk PBMC T cells (not recorded which). Receptor source: a woman aged 45 to 65 in good health.

V gene TRBV20-1 combines with J gene TRBJ1-2; as DNA is missing, the TRBD1 call by TCRdb cannot be tested. CDR1 DFQATT and CDR2 SNEGSKA come from the germline V gene (reference sequence). The CDR3 sequence is 13 residues long. CDR3 protein: CSAREGRGYGYTF.

CDR3: CASSLPLTGGGMNEQFF. The genes are TRBV27 and TRBJ2-1; as DNA is missing, the TRBD1 call by TCRdb cannot be tested. The CDR3 consists of 17 residues. CDR1 is MNHEY and CDR2 is SMNVEV in the germline V gene (reference sequence).

The J gene is TRBJ2-3, the V gene TRBV29-1; the TCRdb call, TRBD1, lacks DNA for checking. In germline, CDR1 is SQVTM, CDR2 ANQGSEA. The CDR3 runs 15 residues. This CDR3 reads CSVIPRDRGTDTQYF.

V and J are TRBV7-2 and TRBJ2-1; TCRdb's D call of TRBD2 is untestable without DNA. Germline assignment: CDR1 SGHTA and CDR2 FQGNSA. The CDR3 is 15 residues long. The CDR3 loop reads CASSSLAGGGGEQFF.

CDR3 sequence: CASRNKRNTEAFF. The chain uses TRBV6-5 and TRBJ1-1. Germline V gene lookup returns CDR1 MNHEY and CDR2 SVGAGI. This CDR3 has 13 residues.

The chain recombines TRBV12-3 or TRBV12-4 with TRBJ2-1; TCRdb reports TRBD1, a call that lacks DNA to check it against. This CDR3 spans 12 amino acids. The CDR3 here is CASSWEPGEQFF.

The chain couples TRBV4-1 to TRBJ2-5; TCRdb's D gene call, TRBD2, goes unchecked for lack of DNA. This CDR3 comprises 16 residues. The germline V gene has CDR1 MGHRA and CDR2 YSYEKL. The CDR3: CASSQASGSFGETQYF.

V gene TRBV6-2 or TRBV6-3 combines with J gene TRBJ2-2; TCRdb lists TRBD1, though no DNA is available to test this call. Germline assignment: CDR1 MNHEY and CDR2 SVGEGT. CDR3 size: 15 residues. The chain's CDR3 is CASRSTGNRVGELFF.

V gene TRBV5-6 combines with J gene TRBJ2-7; lacking DNA, the TRBD2 call made by TCRdb goes unchecked. CDR1 is SGHDT, CDR2 YYEEEE, per germline. This CDR3 comprises 15 residues. The CDR3 here is CASSSRLAGASGQYF.

The chain is built from TRBV11-2 and TRBJ2-5; without DNA, the TCRdb call of TRBD2 cannot be checked. The V gene's germline CDR1 is SGHAT and CDR2 FQNNGV. This CDR3 spans 16 amino acids. This chain's CDR3 is CASSLDSASGGETQYF.

This chain uses TRBV27 with TRBJ2-3; TCRdb's D gene call, TRBD2, goes unchecked for lack of DNA. The CDR3 extends over 16 amino acids. The germline CDR1 and CDR2 sequences are MNHEY and SMNVEV (reference sequence). The CDR3: CASSLSRVGSTDTQYF.

This chain links TRBV11-1 with TRBJ2-1; the D gene TCRdb calls, TRBD1, cannot be checked with no DNA. In germline, CDR1 is SGHAT, CDR2 FQDESV (reference sequence). The CDR3 is 16 residues long. CDR3 protein: CASSSPFTGSGNEQFF.

The chain links TRBV9 to TRBJ2-1; there is no DNA to check the TCRdb D call of TRBD2. This CDR3 is 16 amino acids long. The germline V gene has CDR1 SGDLS and CDR2 YYNGEE. CDR3 protein: CASSVVGRASNNEQFF.

The chain combines TRBV5-1 with TRBJ2-3; TCRdb gives TRBD2 as the D gene, but with no DNA this cannot be confirmed. Germline CDR1 reads SGHRS; CDR2 reads YFSETQ. This CDR3 is 14 amino acids long. The CDR3 sequence: CASSLELEGDTQYF.

The J gene is TRBJ2-1, the V gene TRBV6-2 or TRBV6-3; without DNA, the TCRdb call of TRBD1 cannot be checked. Germline V gene sequence: CDR1 MNHEY, CDR2 SVGEGT. The length of the CDR3 is 17 residues. The CDR3 reads CASSFSKEGVAYNEQFF.

The chain uses TRBV9 and TRBJ1-5; the D call from TCRdb, TRBD1, cannot be confirmed without DNA. Per the germline V gene, CDR1 is SGDLS and CDR2 is YYNGEE. CDR3 length equals 15 residues. CDR3 region: CASSAGQVRNQPQHF.

The chain employs TRBV7-8 and TRBJ2-7. CDR1 and CDR2 from the germline V gene are SGHVS and FQNEAQ. This CDR3 contains 16 residues. The CDR3 loop reads CASSLAPRRVTYEQYF.

V and J are TRBV28 and TRBJ2-7; no DNA is available, so the TRBD1 call from TCRdb remains unchecked. Germline V gene sequence: CDR1 MDHEN, CDR2 SYDVKM. This CDR3 region has 14 residues. This CDR3 reads CASSLVAVSYEQYF.

The V call is TRBV12-3 or TRBV12-4, the J call TRBJ2-7; the D gene TCRdb calls, TRBD1, cannot be checked with no DNA. The CDR3 contains 13 residues. The CDR3 sequence is CASSQRQGQEQYF.

The gene calls are TRBV6-6 and TRBJ2-1; as DNA is missing, the TRBD1 call by TCRdb cannot be tested. CDR3 length: 15 amino acids. Germline lookup yields CDR1 MNHNY and CDR2 SVGAGI (reference sequence). CDR3 residues: CASSSPARQGSEQFF.

The chain's CDR3 is CASSVGPTSSGQPQHF. The V call is TRBV6-5, the J call TRBJ1-5; lacking DNA, the TRBD1 call made by TCRdb goes unchecked. Germline V gene sequence: CDR1 MNHEY, CDR2 SVGAGI. This CDR3 region has 16 residues.

The chain employs TRBV12-3 or TRBV12-4 and TRBJ2-5; as DNA is missing, the TRBD2 call by TCRdb cannot be tested. The CDR3 contains 15 residues. CDR3 sequence reads: CASSLSAGGMETQYF.

V gene TRBV5-1 combines with J gene TRBJ2-7; as DNA is missing, the TRBD1 call by TCRdb cannot be tested. Germline-derived CDR1 and CDR2 are SGHRS and YFSETQ. This CDR3 has 16 amino acids. The CDR3 here is CASSLGDGTGDYEQYF.

The chain joins TRBV24-1 to TRBJ2-3; TCRdb outputs TRBD1, but without DNA this stays unchecked. The CDR3 runs 13 residues. CDR1 is KGHDR and CDR2 is SFDVKD in the germline V gene. The CDR3 protein is CATGGRGTDTQYF.

The chain carries TRBV12-3 or TRBV12-4 and TRBJ2-2. This CDR3 is built from 14 residues. The CDR3 here is CASSLAGSTGELFF.

The V gene is TRBV20-1, the J gene TRBJ2-3; TCRdb proposes TRBD2, but this gene call is untestable without DNA. Germline V gene sequence: CDR1 DFQATT, CDR2 SNEGSKA (reference sequence). The CDR3 contains 11 residues. CDR3 region: CSARASGREYF.

The chain recombines TRBV3-1 with TRBJ2-7; lacking DNA, the TRBD2 call made by TCRdb goes unchecked. Germline V gene sequence: CDR1 LGHDT, CDR2 YNNKEL (reference sequence). The CDR3 is 16 residues long. The CDR3 region is CASSPGTSGVTYEQYF.

V is TRBV7-2 and J is TRBJ2-1. Germline values: CDR1 SGHTA, CDR2 FQGNSA. The CDR3 is 13 residues long. CDR3 protein: CASTTPWDNEQFF.

The CDR3 protein is CASTRTSGPNNEQFF. The V call is TRBV5-1, the J call TRBJ2-1; the D call of TRBD2 rests on TCRdb alone, since no DNA is present to check it. CDR1 is SGHRS, CDR2 YFSETQ, per germline. This CDR3 has 15 amino acids.

The chain is built from TRBV5-1 and TRBJ2-7; the TCRdb call, TRBD2, lacks DNA for checking. The CDR3 has 16 amino acids. Germline CDR1 SGHRS, CDR2 YFSETQ. This chain's CDR3 is CASSLQLSSGRYEQYF.